The present TCR beta chain was sequenced within a study of blood T cell repertoires in COVID-19. At the level of the study: The United States, Italy and Spain were the sources of the acute and convalescent COVID-19 samples.

In the original workflow: Cell counts per sample came from amplifying reference gene primers. Profiling relied on immunoSEQ multiplex PCR, and the TCRdb table lists in-frame clones only, not all of them. The V and J calls and the clone size are those of that table, but D and trimming were determined from the DNA. Altogether 85,000 to 100,000 clones are present, around 85% being singletons, with the ten largest covering roughly a sixth. Germline CDR1 and CDR2: LGHNA and YNFKEQ. J was trimmed by 5 bases and V by 1 base; bases with no gene match: 4. The CDR3 sequence is 14 residues long. The clonotype originates from a woman aged 60 to 75 with acute or convalescent COVID-19. The chain recombines TRBV4-2 with TRBJ1-2, with 7 nucleotides matching TRBD1. Sequenced material: peripheral blood. The CDR3 loop is CASSQGDRDYGYTF. In nucleotides, the CDR3 is TGTGCCAGCAGCCAAGGAGACAGGGATTATGGCTACACCTTC.